This TCR beta chain was recovered during a study of T cells in Graves' hyperthyroidism and ophthalmopathy. In this sample, this clonotype turned up a few times. Amplification targeted TCR beta CDR3 regions from RNA transcripts. Primed by the HTBI set, a first-round RT-PCR was run on the TCR CDR3. TCRdb passed the multiplex PCR reads through MiXCR, listing each CDR3 protein once. The sample shows more than 450,000 distinct CDR3 sequences, around 20% of them seen only once. V lost 1 base to trimming and J lost 6 bases, with 15 bases between them. This CDR3 is 15 amino acids long. Germline CDR1 is MNHEY and CDR2 is SVGAGI.

The sample taken for sequencing was blood. V gene TRBV6-5 combines with J gene TRBJ1-1, with D uncertain. This TCR was sampled from a man aged 35-49 years with Graves' ophthalmopathy. This CDR3 is CASSYFPGPEAEAFF. Written as DNA, the CDR3 is TGTGCCAGCAGTTACTTCCCCGGGCCAGAGGCTGAAGCTTTCTTT.